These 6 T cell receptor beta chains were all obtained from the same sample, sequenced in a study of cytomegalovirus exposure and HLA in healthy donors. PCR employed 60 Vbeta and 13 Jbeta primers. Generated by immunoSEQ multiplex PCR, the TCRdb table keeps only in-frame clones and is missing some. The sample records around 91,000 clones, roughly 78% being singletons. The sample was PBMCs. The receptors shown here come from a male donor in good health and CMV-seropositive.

CDR3 loop: CASQRGNTEAFF. CDR3 coding DNA: TGTGCCAGCCAACGGGGGAACACTGAAGCTTTCTTT. The genes are TRBV6-1 and TRBJ1-1, with D uncertain. V was clipped by 8 bases and J by 1 base, with 8 bases between them. The CDR3 is made up of 12 amino acids. CDR1 and CDR2 from the germline V gene are MNHNS and SASEGT.

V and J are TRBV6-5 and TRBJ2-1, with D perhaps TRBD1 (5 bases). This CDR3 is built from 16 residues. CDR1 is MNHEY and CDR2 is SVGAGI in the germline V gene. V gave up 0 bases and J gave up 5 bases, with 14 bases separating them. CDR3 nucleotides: TGTGCCAGCAGTTACTCTGGCAGGGTAGCCAACAATGAGCAGTTCTTC. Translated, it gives CASSYSGRVANNEQFF.

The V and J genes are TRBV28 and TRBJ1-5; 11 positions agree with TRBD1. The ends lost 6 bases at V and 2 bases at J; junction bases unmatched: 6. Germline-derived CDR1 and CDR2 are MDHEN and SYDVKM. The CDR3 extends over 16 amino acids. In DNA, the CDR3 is TGTGCCAGCAGGGGGTGGGGACAGGGGGGCAATCAGCCCCAGCATTTT. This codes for CASRGWGQGGNQPQHF. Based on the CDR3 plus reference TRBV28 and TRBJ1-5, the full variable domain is DVKVTQSSRYLVKRTGEKVFLECVQDMDHENMFWYRQDPGLGLRLIYFSYDVKMKEKGDIPEGYSVSREKKERFSLILESASTNQTSMYLCASRGWGQGGNQPQHFGDGTRLSIL.

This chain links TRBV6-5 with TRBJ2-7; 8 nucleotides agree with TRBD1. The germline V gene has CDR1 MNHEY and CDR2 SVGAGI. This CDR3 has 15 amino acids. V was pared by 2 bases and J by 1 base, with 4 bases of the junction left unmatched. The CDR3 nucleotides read TGTGCCAGCAGTTACATGAGGACAGGGTCCTACGAGCAGTACTTC. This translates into CASSYMRTGSYEQYF.

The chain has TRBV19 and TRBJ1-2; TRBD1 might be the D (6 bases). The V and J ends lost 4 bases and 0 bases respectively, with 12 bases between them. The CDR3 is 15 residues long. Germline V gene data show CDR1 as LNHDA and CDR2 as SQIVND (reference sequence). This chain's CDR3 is CASSTEWDTNYGYTF. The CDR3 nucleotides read TGTGCCAGTAGTACCGAGTGGGACACTAACTATGGCTACACCTTC.

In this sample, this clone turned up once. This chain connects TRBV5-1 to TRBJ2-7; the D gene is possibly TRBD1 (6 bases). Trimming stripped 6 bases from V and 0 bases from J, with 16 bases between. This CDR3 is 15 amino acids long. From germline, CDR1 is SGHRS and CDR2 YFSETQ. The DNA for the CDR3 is TGCGCCAGCAAAAATGCCGGGACATTCTCCTACGAGCAGTACTTC. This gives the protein CASKNAGTFSYEQYF. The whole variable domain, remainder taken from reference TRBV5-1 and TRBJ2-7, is KAGVTQTPRYLIKTRGQQVTLSCSPISGHRSVSWYQQTPGQGLQFLFEYFSETQRNKGNFPGRFSGRQFSNSRSEMNVSTLELGDSALYLCASKNAGTFSYEQYFGPGTRLTVT.